Listed below are T cell receptor beta chains from one sample, sequenced in a study of T cell responses to AZD1222 COVID-19 vaccine. Sequencing used immunoSEQ multiplex PCR; TCRdb keeps in-frame clones, though not all of them. In the table there are approximately 200,000 clones, 88% of which are singletons. Sequences were derived from peripheral blood, sampled on day 0 of AZD1222 vaccination. Every receptor here comes from an adult in good health. The CDR3 runs from the conserved cysteine through the conserved F or W. The order of the fields is clone size, D gene, V gene, J gene, CDR3 protein, CDR3 DNA. D genes are given only for firm matches. The size of a clone is reported for some rows only, either as once, few or many, or as a class for expanded clones.

NA	TRBD2	TRBV11-2	TRBJ2-1	CASSPQRGGSSSYNEQFF	TGTGCCAGCAGCCCCCAACGGGGGGGGTCCAGCTCCTACAATGAGCAGTTCTTC
NA	NA	TRBV7-3	TRBJ1-4	CASSLGRNEKLFF	TGTGCCAGCAGCTTGGGCCGGAATGAAAAACTGTTTTTT
NA	NA	TRBV5-1	TRBJ1-2	CASSLALGESVYGYTF	TGCGCCAGCAGCTTGGCTCTGGGGGAGAGTGTCTATGGCTACACCTTC
NA	TRBD1	TRBV2	TRBJ1-1	CASSEEAGGLSTEAFF	TGTGCCAGCAGTGAAGAGGCAGGGGGTCTGAGCACTGAAGCTTTCTTT
NA	NA	TRBV6-5	TRBJ2-3	CASSREPSTDTQYF	TGTGCCAGCAGTCGCGAACCTAGCACAGATACGCAGTATTTT
NA	NA	TRBV19	TRBJ1-2	CASSPTSSGRLNYGYTF	TGTGCCAGTAGTCCCACTTCTTCGGGGAGACTCAACTATGGCTACACCTTC
few	NA	TRBV10-3	TRBJ2-5	CAISDPAQGVLQETQYF	TGTGCCATCAGTGACCCCGCGCAGGGAGTGCTCCAAGAGACCCAGTACTTC
NA	NA	TRBV29-1	TRBJ1-4	CSVSGEGNGEKLFF	TGCAGCGTCTCAGGGGAAGGCAATGGCGAAAAACTGTTTTTT
NA	TRBD1	TRBV6-6	TRBJ1-2	CASSFSQGPHGYTF	TGTGCCAGCAGCTTTTCACAGGGGCCCCATGGCTACACCTTC
NA	NA	TRBV29-1	TRBJ2-7	CSVGTFSYEQYF	TGCAGCGTGGGGACTTTCTCCTACGAGCAGTACTTC
NA	NA	TRBV28	TRBJ1-2	CASSLNTQGNYGYTF	TGTGCCAGCAGTTTAAATACGCAGGGCAACTATGGCTACACCTTC
once	TRBD1	TRBV3-1/TRBV3-2	TRBJ2-6	CASRATGNQHHVLTF	TGTGCCAGCAGGGCGACAGGGAATCAACACCACGTCCTGACTTTC
NA	NA	TRBV4-1	TRBJ2-5	CASSQGVGSEETQYF	TGCGCCAGCAGCCAAGGGGTAGGGAGTGAAGAGACCCAGTACTTC
NA	TRBD1	TRBV2	TRBJ1-3	CASSVDTGGTGNTIYF	TGTGCCAGCAGTGTTGATACAGGGGGCACTGGAAACACCATATATTTT
NA	NA	TRBV5-8	TRBJ1-6	CASSLRGSYNSPLHF	TGTGCCAGCAGCTTACGGGGCTCCTATAATTCACCCCTCCACTTT
NA	NA	TRBV6-5	TRBJ2-7	CASSPGTEQYF	TGTGCCAGCAGTCCCGGGACCGAGCAGTACTTC
NA	TRBD1	TRBV6-5	TRBJ1-6	CASSTGTDNSPLHF	TGTGCCAGCAGCACCGGGACAGATAATTCACCCCTCCACTTT
NA	NA	TRBV29-1	TRBJ2-7	CSVKGMEGGYEQYF	TGCAGCGTCAAAGGGATGGAGGGAGGCTACGAGCAGTACTTC
NA	TRBD1	TRBV9	TRBJ1-2	CASSATGGRGYTF	TGTGCCAGCAGCGCCACAGGGGGTCGTGGCTACACCTTC
NA	TRBD2	TRBV20-1	TRBJ2-1	CSASSVSLISGGTYNEQFF	TGCAGTGCTAGTTCGGTATCCCTTATTAGCGGGGGGACTTACAATGAGCAGTTCTTC
NA	NA	TRBV2	TRBJ2-3	CASSEIVEITDTQYF	TGTGCCAGCAGTGAAATCGTGGAGATCACAGATACGCAGTATTTT